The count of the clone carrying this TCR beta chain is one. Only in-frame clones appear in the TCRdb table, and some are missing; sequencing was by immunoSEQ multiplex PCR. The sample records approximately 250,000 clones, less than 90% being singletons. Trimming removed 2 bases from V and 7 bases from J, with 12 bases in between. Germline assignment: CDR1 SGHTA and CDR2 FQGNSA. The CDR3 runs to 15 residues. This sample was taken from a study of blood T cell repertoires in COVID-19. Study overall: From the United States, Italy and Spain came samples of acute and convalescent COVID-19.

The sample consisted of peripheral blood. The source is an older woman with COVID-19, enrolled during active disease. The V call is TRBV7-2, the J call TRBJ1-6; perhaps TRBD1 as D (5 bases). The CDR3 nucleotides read TGTGCCAGCAGCTTATCCGGAGGGGAGAATTCACCCCTCCACTTT. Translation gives CASSLSGGENSPLHF.